These T cell receptor beta chains were read from a single sample in a study of T cells after yellow fever vaccination. TCRdb called the 5' RACE reads again in MiXCR, with one record for every CDR3 protein. Of some 150,000 distinct CDR3 sequences listed, 6.6% are singletons. Sample: CD4+ T cells sorted from PBMCs, taken 10 days after the yellow fever booster vaccination. All receptors come from a man aged 25-45 years who received the YFV17D yellow fever vaccine. Both conserved end residues are part of each CDR3. A D gene is named only where the DNA matches it firmly. Size is omitted from some rows. Given values are once, few, many or a class for expanded clones.

clone_size,v_call,d_call,j_call,cdr3_aa,cdr3_nt
-,TRBV7-3,-,TRBJ2-1,CASSLTGGGYEQFF,TGTGCCAGCAGCTTAACCGGAGGGGGGTACGAGCAGTTCTTC
many,TRBV18,-,TRBJ2-3,CASSEGIVADTQYF,TGTGCCAGCTCAGAAGGTATCGTCGCAGATACGCAGTATTTT
-,TRBV7-9,-,TRBJ1-6,CASRDNRLGANSPLHF,TGTGCCTCCCGGGACAACCGATTAGGGGCCAATTCACCCCTCCACTTT
many,TRBV4-3,-,TRBJ2-7,CASSQTILVPYEQYF,TGCGCCAGCAGCCAGACTATTCTTGTCCCCTACGAGCAGTACTTC
many,TRBV5-4,TRBD2,TRBJ2-5,CASSFFFPSGFPQSQETQYF,TGTGCCAGCAGCTTTTTCTTTCCTAGCGGGTTTCCTCAATCCCAAGAGACCCAGTACTTC
many,TRBV5-1,-,TRBJ2-7,CASSLAPQGIGDEQYF,TGCGCCAGCAGCTTGGCCCCTCAGGGCATAGGGGACGAGCAGTACTTC
many,TRBV20-1,TRBD2,TRBJ2-3,CSARDYAGAPDTQYF,TGCAGTGCTAGAGATTACGCGGGAGCTCCAGATACGCAGTATTTT
many,TRBV7-9,TRBD1,TRBJ2-6,CASSYRDRRANVLTF,TGTGCCAGCAGCTACCGGGACAGGCGAGCCAACGTCCTGACTTTC
many,TRBV5-5,TRBD2,TRBJ2-5,CASSLGGGVETQYF,TGTGCCAGCAGCTTGGGGGGAGGGGTAGAGACCCAGTACTTC
many,TRBV5-1,TRBD1,TRBJ2-4,CASSLTGTGKDIQYF,TGCGCCAGCAGCTTAACCGGGACAGGGAAGGACATTCAGTACTTC
many,TRBV6-2/TRBV6-3,-,TRBJ2-3,CASSALVTRTDTQYF,TGTGCCAGCAGTGCTCTAGTAACTCGCACCGATACGCAGTATTTT
many,TRBV20-1,-,TRBJ2-5,CSARGGPGTQYF,TGCAGTGCTAGAGGAGGGCCGGGGACCCAGTACTTC
few,TRBV20-1,-,TRBJ2-1,CSARDLSRSYNEQFF,TGCAGTGCTAGAGATCTAAGCCGCTCCTACAATGAGCAGTTCTTC
many,TRBV10-3,-,TRBJ2-7,CAISDHSYEQYF,TGTGCCATCAGTGACCACTCCTACGAGCAGTACTTC
many,TRBV19,-,TRBJ2-7,CASSRTVSYEQYF,TGTGCCAGTAGCCGGACTGTCTCCTACGAGCAGTACTTC
many,TRBV5-1,-,TRBJ2-7,CASSSTRADYEQYF,TGCGCCAGCAGCTCCACCCGGGCCGACTACGAGCAGTACTTC
many,TRBV20-1,TRBD1,TRBJ2-7,CSATTGPSYEQYF,TGCAGTGCTACGACAGGGCCATCCTACGAGCAGTACTTC
many,TRBV5-1,-,TRBJ2-3,CASSLDVGITQYF,TGCGCCAGCAGCTTGGACGTCGGGATCACGCAGTATTTT
many,TRBV12-3/TRBV12-4,-,TRBJ2-2,CASSLVTPGELFF,TGTGCCAGCAGTTTAGTAACCCCCGGGGAGCTGTTTTTT
many,TRBV3-1,-,TRBJ2-7,CASRGGTLYEQYF,TGTGCCAGTCGAGGAGGTACTCTCTACGAGCAGTACTTC
many,TRBV20-1,-,TRBJ1-5,CSATRGASNQPQHF,TGCAGTGCCACGCGGGGGGCGAGCAATCAGCCCCAGCATTTT
many,TRBV5-1,-,TRBJ2-3,CASSPGTHMTDTQYF,TGCGCCAGCAGTCCGGGAACCCACATGACAGATACGCAGTATTTT